The 2 T cell receptor beta chains below come from one sample, sequenced in a study of blood T cell repertoires in COVID-19. TCRdb's copy holds only in-frame clones and misses some; the assay was immunoSEQ multiplex PCR. Of about 200,000 clones in the sample, 88% were seen once. Specimen: peripheral blood. The receptors derive from a human donor in a cohort sampled during active COVID-19.

The chain uses TRBV9 and TRBJ1-4; maybe TRBD1 (6 bases). CDR3 length: 14 amino acids. The germline gives CDR1 SGDLS, CDR2 YYNGEE. V lost 0 bases, J lost 5 bases, and 8 bases lay in between. The CDR3 protein is CASSVGQGNEKLFF. The CDR3, as DNA: TGTGCCAGCAGCGTAGGCCAGGGGAATGAAAAACTGTTTTTT.

The chain recombines TRBV5-4 with TRBJ2-7; a weak D match, TRBD1 (5 bases). Germline V lookup: CDR1 SGHNT, CDR2 YYREEE (reference sequence). Trimming left V 3 bases short and J 1 base short, with 17 bases between. The CDR3 contains 16 residues. The CDR3 loop is CASSSRDSKLSYEQYF. In nucleotides, the CDR3 is TGTGCCAGCAGCTCGAGAGACAGTAAGCTTTCCTACGAGCAGTACTTC. Variable domain in full (rest from reference TRBV5-4 and TRBJ2-7): ETGVTQSPTHLIKTRGQQVTLRCSSQSGHNTVSWYQQALGQGPQFIFQYYREEENGRGNFPPRFSGLQFPNYSSELNVNALELDDSALYLCASSSRDSKLSYEQYFGPGTRLTVT.